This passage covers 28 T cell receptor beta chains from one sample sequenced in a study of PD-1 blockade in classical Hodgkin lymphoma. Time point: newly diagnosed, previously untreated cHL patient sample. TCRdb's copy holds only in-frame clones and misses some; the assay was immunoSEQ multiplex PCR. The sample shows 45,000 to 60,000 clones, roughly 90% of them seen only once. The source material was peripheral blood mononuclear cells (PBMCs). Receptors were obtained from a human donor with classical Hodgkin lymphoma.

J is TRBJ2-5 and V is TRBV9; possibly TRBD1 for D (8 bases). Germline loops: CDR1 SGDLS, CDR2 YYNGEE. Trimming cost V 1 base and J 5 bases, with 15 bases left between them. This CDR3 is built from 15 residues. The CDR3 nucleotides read TGTGCCAGCAGCGTAAGGACAGGGAGGGGGGAGACCCAGTACTTC. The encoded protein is CASSVRTGRGETQYF.

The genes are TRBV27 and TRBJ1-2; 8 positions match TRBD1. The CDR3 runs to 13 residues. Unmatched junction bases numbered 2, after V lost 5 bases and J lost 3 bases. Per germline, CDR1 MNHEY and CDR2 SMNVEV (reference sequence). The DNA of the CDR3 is TGTGCCAGCAGTATCAGGGGGCACTATGGCTACACCTTC. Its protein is CASSIRGHYGYTF.

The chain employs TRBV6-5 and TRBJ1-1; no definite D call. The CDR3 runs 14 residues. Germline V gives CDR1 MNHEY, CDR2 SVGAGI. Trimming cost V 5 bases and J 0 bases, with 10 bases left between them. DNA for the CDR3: TGTGCCAGCAGTCGACTACACCTGAACACTGAAGCTTTCTTT. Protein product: CASSRLHLNTEAFF.

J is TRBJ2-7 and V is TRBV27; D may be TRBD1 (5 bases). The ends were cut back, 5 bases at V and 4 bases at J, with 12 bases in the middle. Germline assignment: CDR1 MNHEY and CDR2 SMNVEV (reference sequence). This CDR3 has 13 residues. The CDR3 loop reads CASSRSGSYEQYV. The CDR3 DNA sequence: TGTGCCAGCAGTCGCTCAGGGTCTTACGAGCAGTACGTC.

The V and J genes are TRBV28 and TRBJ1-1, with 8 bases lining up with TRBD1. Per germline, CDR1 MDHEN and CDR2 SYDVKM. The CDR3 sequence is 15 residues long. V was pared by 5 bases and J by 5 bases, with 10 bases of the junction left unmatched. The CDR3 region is CASSLWTGLGTEAFF. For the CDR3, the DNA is TGTGCCAGCAGTCTCTGGACAGGGCTGGGGACTGAAGCTTTCTTT.

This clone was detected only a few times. For the CDR3, the DNA is TGTGCCAGCAGTCAGGGGGGAGGAGAGAGCAATCAGCCCCAGCATTTT. Its protein is CASSQGGGESNQPQHF. The chain carries TRBV5-4 and TRBJ1-5; 7 positions match TRBD1. Trimming took 5 bases from V and 1 from J; bases not matched to a gene: 9. The germline V gene encodes CDR1 SGHNT and CDR2 YYREEE (reference sequence). The length of the CDR3 is 16 residues.

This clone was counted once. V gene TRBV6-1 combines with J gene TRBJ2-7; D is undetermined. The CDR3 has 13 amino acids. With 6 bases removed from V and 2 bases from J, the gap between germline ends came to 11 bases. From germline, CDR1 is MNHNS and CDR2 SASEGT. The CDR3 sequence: CASSQTLTYEQYF. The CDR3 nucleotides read TGTGCCAGCAGCCAGACGCTTACCTACGAGCAGTACTTC.

This CDR3 reads CASSLDRGDTEAFF. The CDR3 region has the DNA TGCGCCAGCAGCTTGGACAGGGGTGACACTGAAGCTTTCTTT. The chain uses TRBV5-1 and TRBJ1-1; 7 bases match TRBD1. V dropped 0 bases and J dropped 3; count of bases not matched to a gene: 2. The CDR3 is 14 amino acids. In germline, CDR1 is SGHRS, CDR2 YFSETQ.

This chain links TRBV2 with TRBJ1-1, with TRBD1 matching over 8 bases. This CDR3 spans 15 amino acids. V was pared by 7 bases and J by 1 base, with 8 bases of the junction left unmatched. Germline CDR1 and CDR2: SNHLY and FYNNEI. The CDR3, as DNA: TGTGCCAGCACTAGGACAGGGATGGAGAACACTGAAGCTTTCTTT. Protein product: CASTRTGMENTEAFF. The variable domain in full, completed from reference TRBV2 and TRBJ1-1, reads EPEVTQTPSHQVTQMGQEVILRCVPISNHLYFYWYRQILGQKVEFLVSFYNNEISEKSEIFDDQFSVERPDGSNFTLKIRSTKLEDSAMYFCASTRTGMENTEAFFGQGTRLTVV.

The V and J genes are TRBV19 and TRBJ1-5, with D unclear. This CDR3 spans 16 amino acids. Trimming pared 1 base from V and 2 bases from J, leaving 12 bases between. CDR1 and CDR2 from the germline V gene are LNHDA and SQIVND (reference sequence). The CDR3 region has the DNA TGTGCCAGTAGTATAGGACGGGCCTTGGGCAATCAGCCCCAGCATTTT. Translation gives CASSIGRALGNQPQHF.

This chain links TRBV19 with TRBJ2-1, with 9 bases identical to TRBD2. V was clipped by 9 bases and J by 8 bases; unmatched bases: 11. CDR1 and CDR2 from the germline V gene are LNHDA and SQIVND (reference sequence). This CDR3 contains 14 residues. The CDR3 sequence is CASAWTSVADEQFF. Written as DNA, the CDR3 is TGTGCCAGCGCGTGGACTAGCGTAGCGGATGAGCAGTTCTTC.

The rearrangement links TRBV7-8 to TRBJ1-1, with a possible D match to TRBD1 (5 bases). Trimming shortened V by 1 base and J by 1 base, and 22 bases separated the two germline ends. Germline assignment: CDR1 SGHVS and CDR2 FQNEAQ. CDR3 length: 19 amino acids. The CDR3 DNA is TGTGCCAGCAGCTTAGTAGGGGCTTGGGGACTCCAGGGGAACACTGAAGCTTTCTTT. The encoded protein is CASSLVGAWGLQGNTEAFF.

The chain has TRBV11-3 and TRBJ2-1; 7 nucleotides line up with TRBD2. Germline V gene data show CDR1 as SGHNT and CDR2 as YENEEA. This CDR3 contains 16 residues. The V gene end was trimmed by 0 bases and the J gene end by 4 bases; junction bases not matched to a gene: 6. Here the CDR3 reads CASSLEGGLNYNEQFF. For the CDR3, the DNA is TGTGCCAGCAGCTTAGAGGGAGGGCTCAATTACAATGAGCAGTTCTTC.

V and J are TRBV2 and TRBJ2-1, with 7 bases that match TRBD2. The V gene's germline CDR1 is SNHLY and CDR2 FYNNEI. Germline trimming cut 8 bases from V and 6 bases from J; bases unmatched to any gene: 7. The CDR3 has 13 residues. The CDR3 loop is CASPRAGSNEQFF. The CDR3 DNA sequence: TGTGCCAGCCCCCGAGCGGGATCCAATGAGCAGTTCTTC.

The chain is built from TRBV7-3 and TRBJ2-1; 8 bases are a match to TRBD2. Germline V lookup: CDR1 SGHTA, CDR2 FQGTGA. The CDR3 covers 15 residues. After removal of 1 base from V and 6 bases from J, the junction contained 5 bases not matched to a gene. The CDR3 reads CASSLSASGSNEQFF. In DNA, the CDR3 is TGTGCCAGCAGCTTAAGTGCTAGCGGGTCCAATGAGCAGTTCTTC.

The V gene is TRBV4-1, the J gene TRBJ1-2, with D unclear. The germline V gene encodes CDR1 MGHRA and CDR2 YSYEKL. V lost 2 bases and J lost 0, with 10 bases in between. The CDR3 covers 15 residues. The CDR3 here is CASSQKGRANYGYTF. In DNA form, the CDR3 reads TGCGCCAGCAGCCAAAAAGGGAGAGCTAACTATGGCTACACCTTC.

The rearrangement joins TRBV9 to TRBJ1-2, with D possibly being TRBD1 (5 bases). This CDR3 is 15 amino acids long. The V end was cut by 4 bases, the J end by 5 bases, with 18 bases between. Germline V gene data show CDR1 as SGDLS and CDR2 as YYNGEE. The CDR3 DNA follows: TGTGCCAGCAGCATCTACGCCGGGACCGCGTATGGCTACACCTTC. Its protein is CASSIYAGTAYGYTF.

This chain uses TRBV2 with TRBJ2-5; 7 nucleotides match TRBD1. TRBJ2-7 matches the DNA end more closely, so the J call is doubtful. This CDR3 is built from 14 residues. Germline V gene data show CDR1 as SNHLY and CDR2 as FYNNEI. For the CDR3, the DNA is TGTGCCAGCAGTGAAACGGGGACAGCATACGAGCAGTACTTC. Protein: CASSETGTAYEQYF.

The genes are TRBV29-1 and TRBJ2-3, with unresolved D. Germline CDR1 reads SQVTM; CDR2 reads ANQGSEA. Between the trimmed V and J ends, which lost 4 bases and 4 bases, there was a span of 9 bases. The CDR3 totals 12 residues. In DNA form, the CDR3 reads TGCAGCGTTGTTTTGGCTGCAGATACGCAGTATTTT. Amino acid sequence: CSVVLAADTQYF.

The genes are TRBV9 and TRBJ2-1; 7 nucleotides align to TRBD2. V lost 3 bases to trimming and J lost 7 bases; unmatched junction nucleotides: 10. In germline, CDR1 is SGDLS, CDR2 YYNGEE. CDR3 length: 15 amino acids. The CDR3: CASSGGSFGGNEQFF. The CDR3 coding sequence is TGTGCCAGCAGCGGCGGGAGTTTTGGCGGGAATGAGCAGTTCTTC.

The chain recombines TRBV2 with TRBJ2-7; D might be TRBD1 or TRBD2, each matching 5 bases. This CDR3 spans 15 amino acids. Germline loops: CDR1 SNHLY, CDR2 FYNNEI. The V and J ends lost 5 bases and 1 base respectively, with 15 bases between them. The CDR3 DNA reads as TGTGCCAGCAGTCGGGGCCCCGAGAGGTCCTACGAGCAGTACTTC. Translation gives CASSRGPERSYEQYF.

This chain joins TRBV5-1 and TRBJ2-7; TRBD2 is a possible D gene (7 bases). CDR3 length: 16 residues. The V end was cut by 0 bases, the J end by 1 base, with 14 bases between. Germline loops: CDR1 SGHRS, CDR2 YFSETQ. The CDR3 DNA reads TGCGCCAGCAGCTTGGTGGCGGGGGCGAGGTCCTACGAGCAGTACGTC. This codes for CASSLVAGARSYEQYV.

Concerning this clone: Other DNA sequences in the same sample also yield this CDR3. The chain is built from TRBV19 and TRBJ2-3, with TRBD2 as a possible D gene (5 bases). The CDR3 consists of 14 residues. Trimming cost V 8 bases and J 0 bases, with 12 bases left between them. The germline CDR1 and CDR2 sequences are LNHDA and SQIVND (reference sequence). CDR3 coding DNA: TGTGCCAGTCAGCCAGCGGTGAGCACAGATACGCAGTATTTT. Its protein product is CASQPAVSTDTQYF.

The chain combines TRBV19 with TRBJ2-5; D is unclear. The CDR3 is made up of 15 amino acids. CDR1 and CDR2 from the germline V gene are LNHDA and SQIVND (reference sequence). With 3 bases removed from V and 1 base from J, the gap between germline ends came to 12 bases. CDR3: CASSMGRTLQETQYF. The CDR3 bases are TGTGCCAGTAGTATGGGCAGAACCCTCCAAGAGACCCAGTACTTC.

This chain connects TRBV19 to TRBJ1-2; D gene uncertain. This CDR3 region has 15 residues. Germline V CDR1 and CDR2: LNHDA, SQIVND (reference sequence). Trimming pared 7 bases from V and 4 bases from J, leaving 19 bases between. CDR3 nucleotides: TGTGCCAGTATCCCCCCGGGGAGAGGCTCCTATGGCTACACCTTC. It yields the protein CASIPPGRGSYGYTF. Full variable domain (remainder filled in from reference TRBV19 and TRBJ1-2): DGGITQSPKYLFRKEGQNVTLSCEQNLNHDAMYWYRQDPGQGLRLIYYSQIVNDFQKGDIAEGYSVSREKKESFPLTVTSAQKNPTAFYLCASIPPGRGSYGYTFGSGTRLTVV.

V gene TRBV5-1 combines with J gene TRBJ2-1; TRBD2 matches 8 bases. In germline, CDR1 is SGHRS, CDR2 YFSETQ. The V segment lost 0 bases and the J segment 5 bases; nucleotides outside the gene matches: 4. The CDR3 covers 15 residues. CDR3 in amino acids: CASSLVTSGNNEQFF. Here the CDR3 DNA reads TGCGCCAGCAGCTTGGTAACTAGCGGTAACAATGAGCAGTTCTTC.

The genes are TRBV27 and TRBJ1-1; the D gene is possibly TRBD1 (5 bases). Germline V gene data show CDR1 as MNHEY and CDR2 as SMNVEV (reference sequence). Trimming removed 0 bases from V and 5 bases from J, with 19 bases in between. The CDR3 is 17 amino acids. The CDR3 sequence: CASSLSPGFHRGTEAFF. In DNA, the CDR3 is TGTGCCAGCAGTTTATCGCCAGGGTTTCATAGAGGGACTGAAGCTTTCTTT.

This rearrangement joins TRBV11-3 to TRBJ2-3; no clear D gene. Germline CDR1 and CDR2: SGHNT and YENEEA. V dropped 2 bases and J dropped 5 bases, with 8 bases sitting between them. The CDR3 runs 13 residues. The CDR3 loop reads CASSLNWGDTQYF. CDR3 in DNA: TGTGCCAGCAGCTTAAACTGGGGAGATACGCAGTATTTT.